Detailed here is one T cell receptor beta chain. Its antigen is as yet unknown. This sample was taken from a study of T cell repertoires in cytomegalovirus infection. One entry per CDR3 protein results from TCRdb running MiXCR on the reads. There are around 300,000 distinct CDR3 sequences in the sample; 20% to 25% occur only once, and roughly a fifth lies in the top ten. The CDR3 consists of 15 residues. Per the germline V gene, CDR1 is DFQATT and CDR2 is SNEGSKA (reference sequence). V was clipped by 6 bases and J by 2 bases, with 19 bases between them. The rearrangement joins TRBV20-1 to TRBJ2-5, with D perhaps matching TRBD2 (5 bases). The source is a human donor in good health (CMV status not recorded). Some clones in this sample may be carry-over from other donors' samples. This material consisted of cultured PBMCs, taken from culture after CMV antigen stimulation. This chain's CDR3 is CSADAAVSVQETQYF. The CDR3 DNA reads TGCAGTGCCGATGCCGCGGTTAGCGTGCAAGAGACCCAGTACTTC.